This T cell receptor beta chain emerged from a study of spatial heterogeneity in lung cancer. Study in general: Consistent detection of more beta-chain than alpha-chain sequences was observed. The study's findings and limits: Tumor TCRs that were ubiquitous and expanded showed up in blood more at resection than follow-up.

With 3 bases clipped from V and 2 bases from J, the junction kept 4 bases outside the gene matches. CDR3 length equals 17 residues. Germline V gene lookup returns CDR1 ENHRY and CDR2 SYGVKD. The presence of a unique molecular identifier marked each TCR cDNA molecule. TCRdb reanalysed the 5' RACE reads using MiXCR and keeps one entry per CDR3 protein. Here the sample spans approximately 70,000 distinct CDR3 sequences, less than 9.5% being singletons. This sample's time point: blood at routine non-recurrence follow-up after resection. Without sorting, whole RNA was sequenced from tumor, nontumor lung or frozen PBMC. This clonotype was seen repeatedly, ten times or more. The antigen remains undetermined.

This TCR was recovered from a female donor with early-stage non-small cell lung cancer. The chain recombines TRBV10-3 with TRBJ2-7; TRBD2 agrees at 16 bases. The starting material was PBMCs, obtained at follow-up. In nucleotides, the CDR3 is TGTGCCATCAGTGACGGGACTAGCGGGAGGGCCCCCTACGAGCAGTACTTC. Protein: CAISDGTSGRAPYEQYF.